The 8 T cell receptor beta chains listed next were all sequenced from one sample in a study of blood T cells in healthy people across ages. Using a J-beta primer mix together with a sample-barcoded 5' primer, a second PCR was run for roughly 6 to 11 cycles. TCRdb redid the calling of the 5' RACE reads with MiXCR, one entry per CDR3 protein. Of fewer than 2 million distinct CDR3 sequences in the sample, 30% to 40% were seen once. Sequencing was carried out using blood. The receptors originated from a human donor in good health.

This clonotype has just a few counts. The J gene is TRBJ1-1, the V gene TRBV29-1; D may be TRBD1 (6 bases). The germline V gene has CDR1 SQVTM and CDR2 ANQGSEA. The CDR3 is 13 residues long. V was cut by 4 bases and J by 3 bases, with 12 bases left in between. This chain's CDR3 is CSVAGGQDTEAFF. In DNA form, the CDR3 reads TGCAGCGTTGCTGGGGGGCAGGACACTGAAGCTTTCTTT.

This clonotype was detected a few times. The rearrangement uses TRBV5-1 and TRBJ2-5; the match to TRBD1 covers 7 bases. V trimming: 2 bases; J trimming: 1 base; junction bases outside the gene matches: 5. In germline, CDR1 is SGHRS, CDR2 YFSETQ. The CDR3 extends over 15 amino acids. For the CDR3, the DNA is TGCGCCAGCAGCTTCCGGGACAGAGTCCAAGAGACCCAGTACTTC. This sequence encodes CASSFRDRVQETQYF.

The chain joins TRBV5-1 to TRBJ1-2; 9 nucleotides agree with TRBD1. The CDR3 has 17 residues. CDR1 is SGHRS, CDR2 YFSETQ, per germline. Trimming at V came to 5 bases and at J to 10 bases, leaving 21 bases not matched to a gene. The CDR3 is CASRRGDPGQGNFYYTF. The DNA of the CDR3 is TGCGCCAGCAGGCGAGGTGACCCGGGACAGGGCAATTTTTACTACACCTTC. The entire variable domain, with the rest obtained from reference TRBV5-1 and TRBJ1-2, is as follows: KAGVTQTPRYLIKTRGQQVTLSCSPISGHRSVSWYQQTPGQGLQFLFEYFSETQRNKGNFPGRFSGRQFSNSRSEMNVSTLELGDSALYLCASRRGDPGQGNFYYTFGSGTRLTVV.

The chain couples TRBV12-3 or TRBV12-4 to TRBJ1-5, with 7 bases fitting TRBD1. The length of the CDR3 is 16 residues. V lost 6 bases, J lost 4 bases, and 12 bases stayed unmatched. The CDR3 bases are TGTGCCAGCAGCCGGCGTGACGGGACAGTAAATCAGCCCCAGCATTTT. It yields the protein CASSRRDGTVNQPQHF.

The CDR3 coding sequence is TGTGCCAGCAGCTTAATCGCGACCCCGGATGGCTACACCTTC. Encoded protein: CASSLIATPDGYTF. This rearrangement joins TRBV7-2 to TRBJ1-2; D not resolved. CDR1 is SGHTA, CDR2 FQGNSA, per germline. Trimming took 2 bases from V and 6 from J, leaving 13 bases between them. This CDR3 region has 14 residues.

This clonotype was seen a few times. The V and J genes are TRBV3-1 and TRBJ2-7; 7 bases match TRBD2. The germline V gene encodes CDR1 LGHDT and CDR2 YNNKEL (reference sequence). This CDR3 comprises 15 residues. V lost 2 bases to trimming and J lost 2 bases; unmatched junction nucleotides: 6. The CDR3 region has the DNA TGTGCCAGCAGCCAACGAGCGGGACCTACCTACGAGCAGTACTTC. Translated: CASSQRAGPTYEQYF.

The table lists this clonotype with a few counts. V is TRBV6-5 and J is TRBJ2-5; tentative D call: TRBD1 (6 bases). Germline CDR1 MNHEY, CDR2 SVGAGI. V lost 5 bases and J lost 11, with 18 bases in between. CDR3 size: 13 residues. In DNA, the CDR3 is TGTGCCAGCAGTGCCTCCCAGGGGATAATGCAGTACTTC. It codes for CASSASQGIMQYF.

This clonotype was seen only a few times. The genes are TRBV20-1 and TRBJ1-2; TRBD1 is a possible D gene (5 bases). The germline CDR1 and CDR2 sequences are DFQATT and SNEGSKA (reference sequence). The length of the CDR3 is 14 residues. V gave up 7 bases and J gave up 1 base, with 16 bases separating them. DNA for the CDR3: TGCAGTGTTACCCGGGACGCCAGTAACTATGGCTACACCTTC. Protein sequence: CSVTRDASNYGYTF.